Listed below are T cell receptor beta chains from one sample, sequenced in a study of OX40 agonist ivuxolimab in advanced cancers. Using immunoSEQ multiplex PCR, the repertoire was profiled, and TCRdb retains in-frame clones only, with some absent. The data contain tens of thousands of clones, about 87% of them singletons. The sample here was CD4+ or CD8+ T cells sorted from blood, taken in a trial of the OX40 agonist ivuxolimab. Every receptor here comes from an adult with an advanced solid tumor such as melanoma, head and neck, liver or kidney cancer. CDR3s include the opening cysteine and the closing phenylalanine or tryptophan. The order of the fields is CDR3 length, V gene, J gene, D gene, clone size, CDR3 DNA, CDR3 protein. The D gene is left open where the match is weak. The listing skips clone size in some rows; elsewhere it reads once, few, many or a size class.

length: 15
V: TRBV16
J: TRBJ2-2
D: NA
size: NA
DNA: TGTGCCAGCAGCCATACCCGGATGGCTGGCGGGGAGCTGTTTTTT
CDR3: CASSHTRMAGGELFF

length: 14
V: TRBV30
J: TRBJ2-7
D: NA
size: NA
DNA: TGTGCCTGGAGTGTAAAGGGGGGGCCTAGGGAGCAGTACTTC
CDR3: CAWSVKGGPREQYF

length: 12
V: TRBV29-1
J: TRBJ1-2
D: NA
size: NA
DNA: TGCAGCGTATGGGACATATGGAACGGCTACACCTTC
CDR3: CSVWDIWNGYTF

length: 14
V: TRBV5-4
J: TRBJ2-5
D: NA
size: few
DNA: TGTGCCAGCAGCTTGGCCGGGGCCCAAGAGACCCAGTACTTC
CDR3: CASSLAGAQETQYF

length: 14
V: TRBV30
J: TRBJ2-7
D: NA
size: NA
DNA: TGTGCCTGGAGTGTAAGGACGGACTCCTACGAGCAGTACTTC
CDR3: CAWSVRTDSYEQYF

length: 16
V: TRBV7-9
J: TRBJ2-2
D: NA
size: NA
DNA: TGTGCCAGCAGCTTCAACCGACAATTGAACACCGGGGAGCTGTTTTTT
CDR3: CASSFNRQLNTGELFF

length: 13
V: TRBV19
J: TRBJ2-7
D: NA
size: NA
DNA: TGTGCCAGTAGTACCGTCTTGGGCCTCGAGCAGTACTTC
CDR3: CASSTVLGLEQYF

length: 14
V: TRBV28
J: TRBJ1-1
D: NA
size: NA
DNA: TGTGCCAGCAGTCATCCAGGGTTGAGCACTGAAGCTTTCTTT
CDR3: CASSHPGLSTEAFF

length: 15
V: TRBV5-1
J: TRBJ2-1
D: TRBD2
size: NA
DNA: TGCGCCAGCAGCTTAAGGCTAGCGGGTCACAATGAGCAGTTCTTC
CDR3: CASSLRLAGHNEQFF

length: 11
V: TRBV20-1
J: TRBJ1-1
D: NA
size: NA
DNA: TGCAGTGCTAGAGGGACGGCTGAAGCTTTCTTT
CDR3: CSARGTAEAFF

length: 16
V: TRBV9
J: TRBJ2-7
D: TRBD1
size: NA
DNA: TGTGCCAGCAGCGTAGACCCAGGGGACAGGGCTTACGAGCAGTACTTC
CDR3: CASSVDPGDRAYEQYF